This T cell receptor beta chain comes out of a study of yellow fever vaccine responses in identical twins. TCRdb processed the RT-PCR reads anew with MiXCR; each CDR3 protein has one entry. The sample holds 3,000 to 3,500 distinct CDR3 sequences; around 85% are singletons and the top ten take about 6%. The study, taken as a whole, reports: Twins' vaccine T cell responses reportedly seemed partly convergent and partly personalized.

The CDR3 has 16 amino acids. Looked up from germline, CDR1 is SGHAT and CDR2 is FQNNGV. Deletions cut 5 bases from V and 0 bases from J, with 15 bases between. This clonotype was seen a single time. The antigen is undetermined. Sample: T cells from blood (PBMCs), unsorted or a sorted subset (not recorded which), taken before or after yellow fever vaccination (not recorded which). The TCR was taken from a woman aged 18-30 years who received the yellow fever vaccine. This rearrangement joins TRBV11-2 to TRBJ2-3; D call uncertain. Here the CDR3 reads CASSPWVNPSTDTQYF. CDR3 in DNA: TGTGCCAGCAGCCCGTGGGTTAATCCTAGCACAGATACGCAGTATTTT. The full variable domain, completed using reference TRBV11-2 and TRBJ2-3, is EAGVAQSPRYKIIEKRQSVAFWCNPISGHATLYWYQQILGQGPKLLIQFQNNGVVDDSQLPKDRFSAERLKGVDSTLKIQPAKLEDSAVYLCASSPWVNPSTDTQYFGPGTRLTVL.